The entry below gives a single TCR beta chain sequence along with its context. Its antigen remains unknown. This sample was included in a study of beta chain features in type 1 diabetes. Overall study findings and caveats: People with Type 1 diabetes carried modestly yet significantly shorter TCRB CDR3s in all four CD4+ subsets. A potential influence of HLA type upon TCRB rearrangement remained unresolved herein.

The germline gives CDR1 MGHDK, CDR2 SYGVNS. The CDR3 contains 10 residues. The trim removed 6 bases at V and 10 bases at J, leaving 0 bases unmatched. Expressed TCRB transcripts were sequenced after all isolated RNA was converted to cDNA. Naive, central memory and regulatory T cell samples produced a mean of approximately 3.6 million reads. Data came from immunoSEQ multiplex PCR; TCRdb stores just in-frame clones and leaves some out. The sample lists 680,000 or so clones; about an eighth were seen once. Material: naive CD4+ T cells from blood. The chain links TRBV25-1 to TRBJ2-1; 7 nucleotides match TRBD2. The TCR originated in a young man with type 1 diabetes. CDR3 sequence: CASRRGEQFF. The CDR3, as DNA: TGTGCCAGCAGGCGGGGGGAGCAGTTCTTC.